Below, 22 T cell receptor beta chains from the same sample are listed, as sequenced in a study of kidney transplant recipient with SARS-CoV-2 infection. TCRdb analysed the reads with MiXCR anew, one entry per CDR3 protein. The data contain fewer than 250,000 distinct CDR3 sequences, 29% of them seen just once; the ten biggest clones take up almost 7.5%. The material was a blood sample, obtained at baseline and between days 110 and 120 from a kidney transplant recipient. These receptors were taken from a young adult male patient who had COVID-19 and was a kidney transplant recipient. Among the T cells, some may be from the graft donor.

Turning to this clonotype: A much larger clone is a single base away; this may be a read error. Because the CDR3 is missing its conserved closing phenylalanine or tryptophan, this is likely a read error. J is TRBJ2-5 and V is TRBV11-2; D uncertain. The CDR3 extends over 14 amino acids. The germline CDR1 and CDR2 sequences are SGHAT and FQNNGV. V was cut by 1 base and J by 3 bases, with 9 bases left in between. This CDR3 is CASSLVQDEETQYL. The CDR3 DNA is TGTGCCAGCAGCTTAGTGCAGGACGAAGAGACCCAGTACCTC.

This clonotype was seen at least ten times. The chain combines TRBV28 with TRBJ2-7; TRBD2 agrees at 7 bases. The V gene's germline CDR1 is MDHEN and CDR2 SYDVKM. V lost 5 bases to trimming and J lost 5 bases; unmatched junction nucleotides: 15. This CDR3 is built from 16 residues. The CDR3 DNA is TGTGCCAGCAGTCCCCCAGATGAGCGGGATTTGAACGAGCAGTACTTC. Protein: CASSPPDERDLNEQYF.

There are many counts of this clonotype. This rearrangement joins TRBV5-1 to TRBJ2-7; 10 bases line up with TRBD1. The CDR3 length is 14 residues. J was trimmed by 4 bases and V by 4 bases; bases with no gene match: 5. The V gene's germline CDR1 is SGHRS and CDR2 YFSETQ. The chain's CDR3 is CASSGGDRGYEQYF. The CDR3 DNA reads as TGCGCCAGCAGCGGGGGGGACAGGGGTTACGAGCAGTACTTC.

This clonotype occurred many times. V usage is TRBV5-6 and J usage is TRBJ2-5; 12 nucleotides agree with TRBD2. The CDR3 runs 15 residues. Germline-derived CDR1 and CDR2 are SGHDT and YYEEEE. Trimming at V came to 4 bases and at J to 7 bases, leaving 8 bases not matched to a gene. CDR3 sequence: CASSLLAGGPGTQYF. CDR3 nucleotides: TGTGCCAGCAGCCTCCTAGCGGGAGGGCCAGGGACCCAGTACTTC. The whole variable domain, remainder taken from reference TRBV5-6 and TRBJ2-5, is DAGVTQSPTHLIKTRGQQVTLRCSPKSGHDTVSWYQQALGQGPQFIFQYYEEEERQRGNFPDRFSGHQFPNYSSELNVNALLLGDSALYLCASSLLAGGPGTQYFGPGTRLLVL.

As concerns this clonotype: With a much larger clone just one base away, this may be a read error. The CDR3 sequence is CASSEEQGQAYF. The CDR3 DNA reads as TGCGCCAGCAGTGAAGAACAGGGTCAAGCTTACTTT. The chain joins TRBV10-1 to TRBJ1-1, with D possibly TRBD1 on 6 matching bases. This CDR3 contains 12 residues. Per the germline V gene, CDR1 is WNHNN and CDR2 is SYGVQD (reference sequence).

This clonotype was seen at least ten times. The chain recombines TRBV30 with TRBJ1-2; D ambiguous. With 0 bases removed from V and 7 bases from J, the gap between germline ends came to 9 bases. Germline-derived CDR1 and CDR2 are GTSNPN and SVGIG (reference sequence). The CDR3 has 12 amino acids. This chain's CDR3 is CAWSVLPSGYTF. CDR3 DNA: TGTGCCTGGAGTGTACTTCCCTCTGGCTACACCTTC.

The chain combines TRBV7-9 with TRBJ2-1; possible D gene TRBD1, 6 bases. The V end lost 1 base, the J end lost 2 bases, and 9 bases lay between the germline ends. In germline, CDR1 is SEHNR, CDR2 FQNEAQ (reference sequence). This CDR3 spans 15 amino acids. This chain's CDR3 is CASSLEDRTYNEQFF. The CDR3 DNA is TGTGCCAGCAGCTTAGAGGACAGAACCTACAATGAGCAGTTCTTC.

At least ten counts were recorded for this clonotype. The rearrangement joins TRBV11-2 to TRBJ2-4, with D perhaps TRBD2 (5 bases). The DNA end lines up better with TRBJ2-7; the J call may be wrong. Looked up from germline, CDR1 is SGHAT and CDR2 is FQNNGV. There are 14 residues in the CDR3. The CDR3 protein is CASSHEGVGYEQYF. The CDR3 region has the DNA TGTGCCAGCAGCCATGAGGGAGTTGGGTACGAGCAGTACTTC.

Regarding this clonotype: This may be a read error, as it is one base from a much larger clone. V gene TRBV6-1 combines with J gene TRBJ2-7, with D possibly called TRBD1 or TRBD2 (5 bases each). Germline V gene data show CDR1 as MNHNS and CDR2 as SASEGT. V lost 7 bases, J lost 5 bases, and 12 bases lay in between. The CDR3 is 12 residues long. In DNA, the CDR3 is TGTGCCAGCACAGACGGGGCCAACGAGCAGTACTTC. Translating gives CASTDGANEQYF.

This clonotype was recorded at least ten times. This chain's CDR3 is CSVELGYGYTF. The DNA for the CDR3 is TGCAGCGTTGAATTGGGTTATGGCTACACCTTC. The V call is TRBV29-1, the J call TRBJ1-2; no clear D. The ends were cut back, 2 bases at V and 5 bases at J, with 6 bases in the middle. The CDR3 spans 11 residues. From germline, CDR1 is SQVTM and CDR2 ANQGSEA.

Points on this clonotype: Since a much larger clone is just one base distant, this may be a read error. V is TRBV6-6 and J is TRBJ1-2, with D unclear. The germline CDR1 and CDR2 sequences are MNHNY and SVGAGI (reference sequence). V was shortened by 4 bases and J by 4 bases, with 22 bases between the two germline ends. This CDR3 contains 17 residues. The DNA of the CDR3 is TGTGCCAGCAGTTTGTCGGGAGGTGGGAGAAAGACCTATGGCTACACCTTC. Protein product: CASSLSGGGRKTYGYTF.

This clonotype was seen at least ten times. The rearrangement joins TRBV20-1 to TRBJ2-5; D call uncertain. Germline lookup yields CDR1 DFQATT and CDR2 SNEGSKA (reference sequence). This CDR3 is built from 13 residues. V shed 3 bases and J shed 5 bases, with 13 bases lying between them. CDR3 region: CSASGSMVETQYF. Here the CDR3 DNA reads TGCAGTGCTAGTGGATCCATGGTGGAGACCCAGTACTTC.

This clonotype has a handful of counts. A single base separates this from a much larger clone, so it may be a read error. CDR3 protein: CTSSQTTSGRPHEQYF. The CDR3, as DNA: TGTACCAGCAGCCAGACGACTAGCGGTAGGCCCCACGAGCAGTACTTC. The chain combines TRBV3-1 with TRBJ2-7; 9 nucleotides agree with TRBD2. CDR1 and CDR2 (germline): LGHDT, YNNKEL (reference sequence). The CDR3 extends over 16 amino acids.

A few counts support this clonotype. The rearrangement joins TRBV5-4 to TRBJ1-2; D remains unclear. Trimming took off 7 bases at V and 4 bases at J, with 23 bases between the two ends. The germline CDR1 and CDR2 sequences are SGHNT and YYREEE (reference sequence). The CDR3 runs to 16 residues. The CDR3 region is CASWCGVPGKTYGYTF. As DNA, the CDR3 is TGTGCCAGCTGGTGCGGCGTACCAGGAAAGACCTATGGCTACACCTTC.

This clonotype was recorded many times. The DNA is omitted, as the CDR3 cannot be located on it reliably, and the CDR3 follows TCRdb's listing. The chain carries TRBV7-5 and TRBJ1-2. TRBV7-5 is flagged as a pseudogene. Termini included, the CDR3 measures 19 amino acids. CDR3 sequence reads: CISVPECQPEVGKTYGYTF.

A note on this clonotype: With a much larger clone just one base away, this may be a read error. The chain uses TRBV5-1 and TRBJ1-2, with 9 bases identical to TRBD1. The CDR3 is 14 residues long. Per germline, CDR1 SGHRS and CDR2 YFSETQ. DNA for the CDR3: TGCGCCGGCAGCTTAGGACAGGGGCTGGGGGGCTACACCTTC. This gives the protein CAGSLGQGLGGYTF.

In this sample, this clonotype turned up many times. The genes are TRBV12-3 or TRBV12-4 and TRBJ1-3; D remains unclear. V lost 4 bases and J lost 0, with 10 bases in between. The length of the CDR3 is 15 residues. In DNA, the CDR3 is TGTGCCAGCAGTTCACCCCGGAGCTCTGGAAACACCATATATTTT. Amino acids: CASSSPRSSGNTIYF.

This clonotype was recorded many times. J is TRBJ2-3 and V is TRBV5-5, with D possibly matching TRBD1 (5 bases). Germline-derived CDR1 and CDR2 are SGHKS and YYEKEE (reference sequence). With 1 base removed from V and 4 bases from J, the gap between germline ends came to 13 bases. The CDR3 is made up of 15 amino acids. The CDR3 reads CASSLLAGYADTQYF. The CDR3 DNA sequence: TGTGCCAGCAGCTTGCTCGCAGGGTATGCAGATACGCAGTATTTT. Looking up the rest from reference TRBV5-5 and TRBJ2-3 gives the full variable domain: DAGVTQSPTHLIKTRGQQVTLRCSPISGHKSVSWYQQVLGQGPQFIFQYYEKEERGRGNFPDRFSARQFPNYSSELNVNALLLGDSALYLCASSLLAGYADTQYFGPGTRLTVL.

This clonotype was seen a few times. V gene TRBV16 combines with J gene TRBJ1-2; no clear D. With 5 bases removed from V and 4 bases from J, the gap between germline ends came to 23 bases. The germline V gene has CDR1 KGHSY and CDR2 FQNENV. The CDR3 is 17 residues long. The CDR3 protein is CASSLFEVVRKTYGYTF. As DNA, the CDR3 is TGTGCCAGCAGCTTATTCGAGGTCGTTAGAAAGACCTATGGCTACACCTTC. Filled out from reference TRBV16 and TRBJ1-2, the complete variable domain reads GEEVAQTPKHLVRGEGQKAKLYCAPIKGHSYVFWYQQVLKNEFKFLISFQNENVFDETGMPKERFSAKCLPNSPCSLEIQATKLEDSAVYFCASSLFEVVRKTYGYTFGSGTRLTVV.

There are many counts of this clonotype. The germline gene is not matched at one end of the junction; a read error may be the cause. The gene calls are TRBV7-7 and TRBJ2-6; D unclear. Germline CDR1 is SSHAT and CDR2 is FNYEAQ (reference sequence). The CDR3 sequence is 13 residues long. The CDR3 DNA reads as TGTGCTAGCAGCGCATCCGGGGCCAACGTCCTGACTTTC. Encoded protein: CASSASGANVLTF.

This clonotype came up a few times. The chain has TRBV5-3 and TRBJ1-4; tentatively, D is TRBD1 (5 bases). TRBV5-3 is classed as an ORF, of uncertain function. Trimming took off 3 bases at V and 6 bases at J, with 21 bases between the two ends. The CDR3 is made up of 17 amino acids. Here the CDR3 reads CARSYKTSAGRHEKLFF. CDR3 coding DNA: TGTGCCAGAAGCTACAAAACCTCGGCAGGGAGACATGAAAAACTGTTTTTT.

At least ten counts were recorded for this clonotype. V is TRBV28 and J is TRBJ2-7, with D uncertain. The CDR3 runs 13 residues. V lost 5 bases and J 2 bases, leaving 10 bases between the germline ends. From germline, CDR1 is MDHEN and CDR2 SYDVKM. As DNA, the CDR3 is TGTGCCAGCAGTCACGGTCTACCCTACGAGCAGTACTTC. This gives the protein CASSHGLPYEQYF.